This T cell receptor beta chain was captured in a study of blood T cell repertoires in COVID-19. This table comes from immunoSEQ multiplex PCR, and its TCRdb copy is limited to in-frame clones, with some not included. The sample yields some 200,000 clones, about 86% seen once. This clone was seen more than once but under ten times. The sequence was obtained from a woman in her twenties or thirties who had recovered from COVID-19. Sequencing was done on a sample of peripheral blood.

The CDR3, as DNA: TGTGCCAGCAGCTTAGCGGAAAGGACTAGCGGGAGGAGAGGCGGGGAGCTGTTTTTT. Translated: CASSLAERTSGRRGGELFF. The rearrangement links TRBV7-9 to TRBJ2-2; 14 bases map to TRBD2. This CDR3 spans 19 amino acids. Germline trimming cut 0 bases from V and 7 bases from J; bases unmatched to any gene: 10. Per germline, CDR1 SEHNR and CDR2 FQNEAQ (reference sequence).